These 7 T cell receptor beta chains were sequenced from one sample in a study of cytomegalovirus exposure and HLA in healthy donors. In the PCR, 60 Vbeta and 13 Jbeta primers were used. Sequencing was performed with immunoSEQ multiplex PCR; in TCRdb, only in-frame clones are kept and a portion is missing. The sample gives 80,000 to 95,000 clones, about 85% of which show up once; roughly 15% is in the top ten. Sequences were obtained from PBMCs. The receptors come from a woman between 40 and 50 years old in good health and CMV-seropositive.

The V and J genes are TRBV7-2 and TRBJ2-7, with TRBD2 matching 13 bases. V gave up 6 bases and J gave up 0 bases; unmatched junction bases: 2. Germline values: CDR1 SGHTA, CDR2 FQGNSA. This CDR3 contains 15 residues. CDR3 sequence: CASSRTSGSSYEQYF. DNA for the CDR3: TGTGCCAGCAGTCGGACTAGCGGGAGCTCCTACGAGCAGTACTTC.

The chain has TRBV30 and TRBJ2-1, with TRBD1 matching over 7 bases. The germline V gene encodes CDR1 GTSNPN and CDR2 SVGIG (reference sequence). The CDR3 is 9 residues long. The V segment lost 7 bases and the J segment 9 bases; nucleotides outside the gene matches: 0. For the CDR3, the DNA is TGTGCCTCAGGGGGTGAGCAGTTCTTC. Amino acids: CASGGEQFF.

The J gene is TRBJ2-6, the V gene TRBV28; tentative D call: TRBD2 (6 bases). Germline loops: CDR1 MDHEN, CDR2 SYDVKM. The germline V and J ends were trimmed by 6 bases and 0 bases, with 15 bases remaining between them. The CDR3 is made up of 17 amino acids. The CDR3 DNA reads as TGTGCCAGCAGCCCTTCTCTCGGGAGCTCTGGGGCCAACGTCCTGACTTTC. Translated, it gives CASSPSLGSSGANVLTF.

This clone has a single count. This chain uses TRBV7-3 with TRBJ2-1, with D tentatively TRBD2 (6 bases). Germline lookup yields CDR1 SGHTA and CDR2 FQGTGA. The V and J ends lost 5 bases and 6 bases respectively, with 17 bases between them. CDR3 length equals 15 residues. The CDR3 loop reads CASSPSGLPSNEQFF. The CDR3 nucleotides are TGTGCCAGCAGCCCAAGCGGACTACCGTCCAATGAGCAGTTCTTC. The full variable domain, with the rest looked up from reference TRBV7-3 and TRBJ2-1, is GAGVSQTPSNKVTEKGKYVELRCDPISGHTALYWYRQSLGQGPEFLIYFQGTGAADDSGLPNDRFFAVRPEGSVSTLKIQRTERGDSAVYLCASSPSGLPSNEQFFGPGTRLTVL.

The V gene is TRBV5-1, the J gene TRBJ2-3; TRBD1 matches 7 bases. The CDR3 contains 17 residues. The germline CDR1 and CDR2 sequences are SGHRS and YFSETQ. With 0 bases clipped from V and 6 bases from J, the junction kept 13 bases outside the gene matches. CDR3 loop: CASSLAIDRVSGDTQYF. The CDR3 nucleotides are TGCGCCAGCAGCTTGGCTATCGACAGGGTCTCCGGGGATACGCAGTATTTT.

The chain combines TRBV25-1 with TRBJ1-5, with a tentative D call TRBD1 (6 bases). Trimming shortened V by 1 base and J by 4 bases, and 11 bases separated the two germline ends. CDR1 MGHDK and CDR2 SYGVNS come from the germline V gene. This CDR3 contains 15 residues. The CDR3 loop reads CASSESGTPNQPQHF. Written as DNA, the CDR3 is TGTGCCAGCAGTGAATCCGGGACACCTAATCAGCCCCAGCATTTT. Together with reference TRBV25-1 and TRBJ1-5, the CDR3 gives the full variable domain: EADIYQTPRYLVIGTGKKITLECSQTMGHDKMYWYQQDPGMELHLIHYSYGVNSTEKGDLSSESTVSRIRTEHFPLTLESARPSHTSQYLCASSESGTPNQPQHFGDGTRLSIL.

The chain recombines TRBV27 with TRBJ2-1; 7 nucleotides align to TRBD1. V lost 2 bases and J lost 6; bases outside the gene matches: 4. The CDR3 extends over 14 amino acids. The germline V gene has CDR1 MNHEY and CDR2 SMNVEV (reference sequence). The CDR3 DNA is TGTGCCAGCAGTTTAGGCGCAGGGGGCAATGAGCAGTTCTTC. This gives the protein CASSLGAGGNEQFF.